This TCR beta chain originates from a study of shared clonotypes between healthy human individuals. The wider study: The composition of the donors was a couple of women and three men aged 18 to 49.

Each cell subset's genomic DNA was divided evenly among several immunoSEQ plates. Authors' processing steps: Filtering differed because ImmunoSEQ produced junction-only sequences that carried no quality scores. TCRdb's table, derived via immunoSEQ multiplex PCR, lists solely in-frame clones and lacks some. That table is the source of V, J and clone size, and D and trimming were worked out from the DNA. The sample includes roughly 700,000 clones, 74% of them seen just once. Sample: memory CD4+ T cells sorted from blood. Subset indicated: CD45RA-negative fraction. The clonotype comes from a woman aged 30 to 39 in good health.

CDR3 bases: TGTGCCAGCAGTCTGGGACAGTCCCACAATGAGCAGTTCTTC. Its translation: CASSLGQSHNEQFF. The chain is built from TRBV7-9 and TRBJ2-1; 7 nucleotides agree with TRBD1. J lost 5 bases, V lost 6 bases, and 7 bases had no gene match. The CDR3 runs to 14 residues. From germline, CDR1 is SEHNR and CDR2 FQNEAQ (reference sequence).